These 24 T cell receptor beta chains were sequenced from one sample in a study of blood T cell repertoires in COVID-19. The protocol was immunoSEQ multiplex PCR, while the TCRdb copy is restricted to in-frame clones and leaves out a portion. The sample records about 190,000 clones, around 79% being singletons. The sequenced material came from peripheral blood. The receptors originated from a woman in her 50s with acute or convalescent COVID-19.

Only one count was recorded for this clone. The rearrangement uses TRBV6-5 and TRBJ1-5; maybe TRBD1 (5 bases). From germline, CDR1 is MNHEY and CDR2 SVGAGI. Trimming took off 7 bases at V and 11 bases at J, with 18 bases between the two ends. The CDR3 length is 13 residues. The CDR3 DNA is TGTGCCAGCAATGGGGCCCCCCGGAGGGCCCAGCATTTT. It yields the protein CASNGAPRRAQHF.

This chain joins TRBV13 and TRBJ1-6; 9 bases fit TRBD1. CDR1 and CDR2 from the germline V gene are PRHDT and FYEKMQ (reference sequence). This CDR3 has 16 residues. The V segment lost 3 bases and the J segment 6 bases; nucleotides outside the gene matches: 6. The CDR3 DNA reads as TGTGCCAGCAGCTTCGGGACAGGGAGGAGTAATTCACCCCTCCACTTT. Its protein product is CASSFGTGRSNSPLHF.

The genes are TRBV11-2 and TRBJ2-3, with 7 bases matching TRBD2. Germline V gene sequence: CDR1 SGHAT, CDR2 FQNNGV. With 5 bases clipped from V and 2 bases from J, the junction kept 13 bases outside the gene matches. The length of the CDR3 is 17 residues. The CDR3 sequence is CASSPRGGGASTDTQYF. The CDR3 nucleotides are TGTGCCAGCAGCCCCCGTGGGGGGGGAGCATCCACAGATACGCAGTATTTT.

The chain joins TRBV18 to TRBJ2-2; 13 bases align to TRBD2. Germline CDR1 KGHSH, CDR2 LQKENI. CDR3 length: 18 residues. V shed 4 bases and J 0 bases; nucleotides not matched to a gene: 5. Written as DNA, the CDR3 is TGTGCCAGCTCACTACTAGGGACTAGCGGGACGAACACCGGGGAGCTGTTTTTT. Translating it yields CASSLLGTSGTNTGELFF. Supplemented by reference TRBV18 and TRBJ2-2, the full variable domain reads NAGVMQNPRHLVRRRGQEARLRCSPMKGHSHVYWYRQLPEEGLKFMVYLQKENIIDESGMPKERFSAEFPKEGPSILRIQQVVRGDSAAYFCASSLLGTSGTNTGELFFGEGSRLTVL.

The chain uses TRBV19 and TRBJ2-5; TRBD2 matches 9 bases. The CDR3 is 15 residues long. V shed 1 base and J 3 bases; nucleotides not matched to a gene: 3. Per the germline V gene, CDR1 is LNHDA and CDR2 is SQIVND (reference sequence). CDR3 coding DNA: TGTGCCAGTAGTATAGCCGCGGGAGGGAAAGAGACCCAGTACTTC. It codes for CASSIAAGGKETQYF. The variable domain in full, completed from reference TRBV19 and TRBJ2-5, reads DGGITQSPKYLFRKEGQNVTLSCEQNLNHDAMYWYRQDPGQGLRLIYYSQIVNDFQKGDIAEGYSVSREKKESFPLTVTSAQKNPTAFYLCASSIAAGGKETQYFGPGTRLLVL.

This chain uses TRBV28 with TRBJ2-3, with TRBD2 matching 7 bases. Germline CDR1 and CDR2: MDHEN and SYDVKM. V shed 6 bases, J shed 2 bases, and the junction held 11 bases outside the gene matches. The CDR3 runs 16 residues. Here the CDR3 reads CASSPRGRANTDTQYF. The CDR3 DNA is TGTGCCAGCAGCCCCCGCGGGAGAGCCAACACAGATACGCAGTATTTT.

This clone occurred a few times. The chain links TRBV30 to TRBJ2-7, with D possibly TRBD1 on 6 matching bases. The germline gives CDR1 GTSNPN, CDR2 SVGIG (reference sequence). This CDR3 spans 13 amino acids. Trimming pared 2 bases from V and 3 bases from J, leaving 11 bases between. This chain's CDR3 is CAWSTGLSYEQYF. Here the CDR3 DNA reads TGTGCCTGGAGTACAGGGCTAAGCTACGAGCAGTACTTC.

This chain connects TRBV5-1 to TRBJ2-3, with D possibly being TRBD2 (5 bases). The V end lost 4 bases, the J end lost 2 bases, and 8 bases lay between the germline ends. This CDR3 has 13 amino acids. Looked up from germline, CDR1 is SGHRS and CDR2 is YFSETQ. The CDR3 spells CASSGRDTDTQYF. The CDR3 bases are TGCGCCAGCAGCGGCCGGGACACAGATACGCAGTATTTT.

V is TRBV30 and J is TRBJ2-3, with 10 bases that match TRBD1. V shed 0 bases and J 5 bases; nucleotides not matched to a gene: 5. The CDR3 contains 15 residues. CDR1 and CDR2 (germline): GTSNPN, SVGIG (reference sequence). CDR3 sequence reads: CAWSVGTGVRDTQYF. CDR3 coding DNA: TGTGCCTGGAGTGTCGGGACAGGGGTAAGAGATACGCAGTATTTT.

The chain joins TRBV2 to TRBJ1-1, with 8 bases that match TRBD1. V lost 4 bases to trimming and J lost 5 bases; unmatched junction nucleotides: 6. The V gene's germline CDR1 is SNHLY and CDR2 FYNNEI. This CDR3 region has 14 residues. The CDR3 is CASSGRTGRTEAFF. The DNA for the CDR3 is TGTGCCAGCAGTGGTAGGACAGGGAGGACTGAAGCTTTCTTT.

The chain recombines TRBV3-1 (or the pseudogene TRBV3-2) with TRBJ2-4; TRBD2 agrees at 7 bases. Germline lookup yields CDR1 LGHDT and CDR2 YNNKEL (reference sequence). The V and J ends lost 5 bases and 7 bases, in that order; junction bases with no gene match: 8. The CDR3 loop spans 14 amino acids. In DNA, the CDR3 is TGTGCCAGCAGCGCCCTAGGCGGGAGTAACATTCAGTACTTC. Translated, it gives CASSALGGSNIQYF.

The chain employs TRBV4-1 and TRBJ1-2, with unresolved D. The V end was cut by 0 bases, the J end by 5 bases, with 13 bases between. Germline loops: CDR1 MGHRA, CDR2 YSYEKL. The CDR3 extends over 15 amino acids. The chain's CDR3 is CASSQESPRGYGYTF. As DNA, the CDR3 is TGCGCCAGCAGCCAAGAATCCCCGAGAGGGTATGGCTACACCTTC.

About this clone itself: Other DNA sequences from this sample encode an identical CDR3 as well. The V call is TRBV15, the J call TRBJ2-5; D is undetermined. The CDR3 extends over 14 amino acids. The germline V gene has CDR1 LNHNV and CDR2 YYDKDF (reference sequence). The V and J ends lost 0 bases and 1 base respectively, with 6 bases between them. CDR3 in DNA: TGTGCCACCAGCAGAGATAGGAGCCAAGAGACCCAGTACTTC. This translates into CATSRDRSQETQYF.

The CDR3 DNA follows: TGCAGCGCCCTCGCGGGAGGACAGGGGTTCTACGAGCAGTACTTC. Translation gives CSALAGGQGFYEQYF. This rearrangement joins TRBV29-1 to TRBJ2-7; maybe TRBD1 (9 bases). V dropped 7 bases and J dropped 3 bases, with 22 bases sitting between them. The germline V gene encodes CDR1 SQVTM and CDR2 ANQGSEA. CDR3 size: 15 residues.

This chain links TRBV10-2 with TRBJ2-7; 10 nucleotides align to TRBD1. The CDR3 contains 14 residues. CDR1 is WSHSY, CDR2 SAAADI, per germline. Losses at the gene ends were 8 bases for V and 7 bases for J; bases not matched to a gene: 11. CDR3 amino acids: CASLGTTGGWEQYF. For the CDR3, the DNA is TGCGCCAGCTTAGGGACGACAGGGGGCTGGGAGCAGTACTTC.

The J gene is TRBJ1-2, the V gene TRBV6-6, with D maybe TRBD1 (5 bases). V was pared by 5 bases and J by 0 bases, with 7 bases between. CDR3 length: 13 amino acids. CDR1 is MNHNY, CDR2 SVGAGI, per germline (reference sequence). CDR3 sequence: CASSPTANYGYTF. DNA of the CDR3: TGTGCCAGCAGTCCGACAGCTAACTATGGCTACACCTTC.

The J gene is TRBJ2-1, the V gene TRBV9; tentative D call: TRBD2 (6 bases). Trimming removed 0 bases at V and 6 bases at J, with 13 bases between. Germline CDR1 reads SGDLS; CDR2 reads YYNGEE. This CDR3 is 15 amino acids long. The CDR3 loop reads CASSVAPGVPNEQFF. The CDR3 DNA is TGTGCCAGCAGCGTAGCACCGGGAGTGCCCAATGAGCAGTTCTTC.

V usage is TRBV10-3 and J usage is TRBJ2-1; 9 positions agree with TRBD1. V was pared by 10 bases and J by 5 bases, with 9 bases of the junction left unmatched. CDR3 length: 14 residues. Germline V gene sequence: CDR1 ENHRY, CDR2 SYGVKD. CDR3 in amino acids: CASGTGQGDNEQFF. The CDR3 DNA reads TGTGCCAGCGGGACGGGACAGGGAGACAATGAGCAGTTCTTC.

The rearrangement joins TRBV24-1 to TRBJ1-2; 10 nucleotides align to TRBD1. Germline assignment: CDR1 KGHDR and CDR2 SFDVKD. The CDR3 has 19 residues. After removal of 6 bases from V and 3 bases from J, the junction contained 18 bases not matched to a gene. The CDR3 loop reads CATSPSRDRGASGYYGYTF. In DNA form, the CDR3 reads TGTGCCACCAGTCCCTCCCGGGACAGGGGCGCGTCGGGCTACTATGGCTACACCTTC.

The CDR3 is CAISESNLDRVGYTF. For the CDR3, the DNA is TGTGCCATCAGTGAGTCCAACCTAGACAGGGTTGGCTACACCTTC. The V call is TRBV10-3, the J call TRBJ1-2; 7 bases line up with TRBD1. Germline values: CDR1 ENHRY, CDR2 SYGVKD. The trim removed 0 bases at V and 7 bases at J, leaving 8 bases unmatched. The CDR3 is 15 residues long.

This clone came up a few times. The J gene is TRBJ1-2, the V gene TRBV25-1, with 7 bases that match TRBD1. The CDR3 spans 17 residues. The ends lost 1 base at V and 7 bases at J; junction bases unmatched: 15. From germline, CDR1 is MGHDK and CDR2 SYGVNS. CDR3 sequence: CASSESPTGKRGRGYTF. The DNA of the CDR3 is TGTGCCAGCAGTGAATCCCCGACAGGGAAAAGGGGACGTGGCTACACCTTC.

The chain has TRBV4-3 and TRBJ2-2; 11 bases align to TRBD2. The CDR3 is made up of 16 amino acids. The germline V gene encodes CDR1 LGHNA and CDR2 YSLEER. With V trimmed by 4 bases and J by 0 bases, 1 base remained unmatched. CDR3 sequence (DNA): TGCGCCAGCAGCCTACTAGCGGGAGCGAACACCGGGGAGCTGTTTTTT. Residues: CASSLLAGANTGELFF.

This clone was detected only once. This sequence joins TRBV5-6 and TRBJ2-5; TRBD1 aligns across 11 bases. This CDR3 has 16 residues. V gave up 3 bases and J gave up 5 bases; unmatched junction bases: 9. Germline V CDR1 and CDR2: SGHDT, YYEEEE. DNA for the CDR3: TGTGCCAGCAGCTCGTTTATCCGGGACAGGGGGGAGACCCAGTACTTC. This gives the protein CASSSFIRDRGETQYF.

This clone was picked up a small number of times. The chain links TRBV11-2 to TRBJ1-4; 9 bases fit TRBD1. Germline V lookup: CDR1 SGHAT, CDR2 FQNNGV. V gave up 4 bases and J gave up 8 bases; unmatched junction bases: 5. CDR3 length: 14 amino acids. The CDR3 nucleotides are TGTGCCAGCAGCTCCCGGACAGGGGCGGAAAAACTGTTTTTT. This translates into CASSSRTGAEKLFF.